One sample yielded the 18 T cell receptor beta chains listed below, sequenced in a study of shared clonotypes between healthy human individuals. Here immunoSEQ multiplex PCR was the method, and the copy in TCRdb shows in-frame clones only, minus some. The sample records under 1,100,000 clones, 60% to 80% being singletons. Sequencing was done on a sample of memory CD4+ T cells sorted from blood. The subset here: CD45RA-negative fraction. The receptors were gathered from a man between 18 and 35 years old in good health.

The chain uses TRBV6-5 and TRBJ1-4, with D possibly being TRBD1 (5 bases). CDR3 size: 14 residues. The V gene lost 2 bases and the J gene lost 4 bases, with 8 bases spanning the gap. Germline assignment: CDR1 MNHEY and CDR2 SVGAGI. The CDR3, as DNA: TGTGCCAGCAGTTACGCCCAGGGTAATGAAAAACTGTTTTTT. It encodes CASSYAQGNEKLFF.

The chain combines TRBV9 with TRBJ2-3; 11 nucleotides match TRBD2. Germline assignment: CDR1 SGDLS and CDR2 YYNGEE. The CDR3 extends over 16 amino acids. J was trimmed by 5 bases and V by 3 bases; bases with no gene match: 8. The CDR3, as DNA: TGTGCCAGCAGCGCGGTGTCTAGCGGGAGGAAAGATACGCAGTATTTT. Protein sequence: CASSAVSSGRKDTQYF.

This clone was seen only once. The chain carries TRBV15 and TRBJ1-1; 12 bases agree with TRBD1. The V gene's germline CDR1 is LNHNV and CDR2 YYDKDF (reference sequence). The CDR3 consists of 15 residues. J lost 4 bases, V lost 2 bases, and 2 bases had no gene match. The chain's CDR3 is CATSRRDRGLTEAFF. The CDR3 DNA follows: TGTGCCACCAGCAGAAGGGACAGGGGGCTCACTGAAGCTTTCTTT.

V is TRBV10-3 and J is TRBJ2-3; D is ambiguous. Germline CDR1 is ENHRY and CDR2 is SYGVKD. V was cut by 3 bases and J by 0 bases, with 10 bases left in between. The CDR3 loop spans 15 amino acids. In DNA form, the CDR3 reads TGTGCCATCAGTGATGCCAGGCTTAGCACAGATACGCAGTATTTT. It yields the protein CAISDARLSTDTQYF.

The chain combines TRBV30 with TRBJ2-7; tentative D call: TRBD2 (5 bases). The CDR3 has 14 amino acids. CDR1 and CDR2 (germline): GTSNPN, SVGIG (reference sequence). V gave up 1 base and J gave up 3 bases, with 13 bases separating them. Written as DNA, the CDR3 is TGTGCCTGGAGTGAAGGCGTCGAGGGCTACGAGCAGTACTTC. Translated, it gives CAWSEGVEGYEQYF.

The chain links TRBV5-5 to TRBJ2-7; D is tentatively TRBD1 or TRBD2 (6 bases each). This CDR3 is built from 18 residues. Trimming left V 0 bases short and J 3 bases short, with 22 bases between. CDR1 is SGHKS, CDR2 YYEKEE, per germline (reference sequence). CDR3 nucleotide sequence: TGTGCCAGCAGCTTGGAATTATTTAAGGGGGGCTCCGTCTACGAGCAGTACTTC. Amino acid sequence: CASSLELFKGGSVYEQYF.

This chain uses TRBV6-5 with TRBJ1-1; 8 bases are a match to TRBD1. Unmatched junction bases numbered 8, after V lost 6 bases and J lost 5 bases. The CDR3 consists of 14 residues. CDR1 MNHEY and CDR2 SVGAGI come from the germline V gene. The chain's CDR3 is CASSYRGLGTEAFF. CDR3 bases: TGTGCCAGCAGCTACAGGGGGTTGGGAACTGAAGCTTTCTTT.

This chain links TRBV19 with TRBJ2-6, with D tentatively TRBD1 (6 bases). This CDR3 comprises 17 residues. Between the trimmed V and J ends, which lost 7 bases and 0 bases, there was a span of 16 bases. Germline CDR1 is LNHDA and CDR2 is SQIVND (reference sequence). This CDR3 is CASTDMGARSGANVLTF. In nucleotides, the CDR3 is TGTGCCAGTACCGACATGGGGGCCCGCTCTGGGGCCAACGTCCTGACTTTC.

This clone was recorded once. The V and J genes are TRBV5-1 and TRBJ1-1; 7 bases match TRBD1. Trimming cost V 2 bases and J 4 bases; bases outside gene matches: 8. This CDR3 has 15 residues. The V gene's germline CDR1 is SGHRS and CDR2 YFSETQ. The CDR3 here is CASSFLTGAGTEAFF. The DNA of the CDR3 is TGCGCCAGCAGCTTTTTAACAGGGGCGGGCACTGAAGCTTTCTTT.

This chain uses TRBV5-1 with TRBJ1-4, with D maybe TRBD1 (5 bases). Germline-derived CDR1 and CDR2 are SGHRS and YFSETQ. The CDR3 has 14 residues. Trimming stripped 5 bases from V and 1 base from J, with 9 bases between. The CDR3 DNA reads TGCGCCAGCAGTAGGGACCAAACTAATGAAAAACTGTTTTTT. Translation gives CASSRDQTNEKLFF.

This clone has only a few counts. CDR3 sequence (DNA): TGCAGCGTTGAAGCGGGGCTAGCGGGGTCCAAAAACATTCAGTACTTC. It yields the protein CSVEAGLAGSKNIQYF. The rearrangement uses TRBV29-1 and TRBJ2-4, with 9 bases that match TRBD2. CDR1 and CDR2 (germline): SQVTM, ANQGSEA. CDR3 length equals 16 residues. Unmatched junction bases numbered 6, after V lost 1 base and J lost 2 bases.

The chain links TRBV27 to TRBJ1-1; weak D call: TRBD1 (6 bases). This CDR3 spans 16 amino acids. V was clipped by 3 bases and J by 3 bases, with 17 bases between them. Looked up from germline, CDR1 is MNHEY and CDR2 is SMNVEV (reference sequence). CDR3 sequence reads: CASSFIRGKGDTEAFF. DNA for the CDR3: TGTGCCAGCAGTTTTATCAGGGGTAAGGGGGACACTGAAGCTTTCTTT.

The chain carries TRBV30 and TRBJ2-2; D remains ambiguous. V lost 4 bases, J lost 2 bases, and 5 bases lay in between. Germline lookup yields CDR1 GTSNPN and CDR2 SVGIG (reference sequence). The CDR3 is 12 amino acids. The CDR3 loop reads CAWTANTGELFF. DNA of the CDR3: TGTGCCTGGACGGCCAACACCGGGGAGCTGTTTTTT.

This chain links TRBV5-1 with TRBJ1-2; TRBD1 might be the D (6 bases). The CDR3 runs to 14 residues. Germline CDR1 and CDR2: SGHRS and YFSETQ. V gave up 0 bases and J gave up 2 bases, with 8 bases separating them. CDR3 protein: CASSLGGGNYGYTF. CDR3 in DNA: TGCGCCAGCAGCTTGGGAGGGGGAAACTATGGCTACACCTTC.

The rearrangement joins TRBV6-5 to TRBJ1-2; D gene unclear. The germline V gene encodes CDR1 MNHEY and CDR2 SVGAGI. There are 14 residues in the CDR3. V was pared by 6 bases and J by 1 base, with 12 bases between. The DNA of the CDR3 is TGTGCCAGCAGCCCGAGGACGTTTAACTATGGCTACACCTTC. This gives the protein CASSPRTFNYGYTF.

The chain links TRBV19 to TRBJ1-2; no clear D. V was shortened by 5 bases and J by 7 bases, with 17 bases between the two germline ends. Per the germline V gene, CDR1 is LNHDA and CDR2 is SQIVND (reference sequence). CDR3 length: 14 residues. This CDR3 is CASSSRETSRGYTF. CDR3 DNA sequence: TGTGCCAGTAGTTCCCGGGAGACTTCTCGTGGCTACACCTTC.

This sequence joins TRBV5-1 and TRBJ1-1; 7 bases agree with TRBD1. The CDR3 totals 14 residues. The germline V gene has CDR1 SGHRS and CDR2 YFSETQ. Losses at the gene ends were 7 bases for V and 1 base for J; bases not matched to a gene: 7. CDR3 region: CASSGGTENTEAFF. The CDR3 DNA reads as TGCGCCAGCTCCGGGGGGACAGAGAACACTGAAGCTTTCTTT. The whole variable domain, filled in from reference TRBV5-1 and TRBJ1-1, reads KAGVTQTPRYLIKTRGQQVTLSCSPISGHRSVSWYQQTPGQGLQFLFEYFSETQRNKGNFPGRFSGRQFSNSRSEMNVSTLELGDSALYLCASSGGTENTEAFFGQGTRLTVV.

The chain has TRBV6-4 and TRBJ2-7; maybe TRBD1 (6 bases). This CDR3 spans 16 amino acids. Germline V CDR1 and CDR2: MRHNA, SNTAGT. Trimming pared 4 bases from V and 1 base from J, leaving 17 bases between. The CDR3 spells CASSVGLGTSSYEQYF. CDR3 coding DNA: TGTGCCAGCAGTGTCGGTTTAGGGACATCTTCCTACGAGCAGTACTTC.